This TCR beta chain derives from a study of CD8 T cells in Susac syndrome. As for the study in general: Each patient with Susac syndrome, at the time of blood draw, was therapy-naive, on corticosteroids, or on intravenous immunoglobulin alone.

Random hexamers were used to reverse transcribe roughly 0.45 to 1 ug of RNA. With immunoSEQ multiplex PCR, TCR beta CDR3 was amplified across 54 Vbeta and 13 Jbeta. TCRdb called the immunoSEQ multiplex PCR reads again in MiXCR, with one record for every CDR3 protein. The table records some 110,000 distinct CDR3 sequences, nearly 96% of them present only once. CDR3 length: 13 residues. V lost 7 bases and J lost 0, with 12 bases in between. Germline V gene sequence: CDR1 SQVTM, CDR2 ANQGSEA. The authors sequenced TCR beta from blood CD8+ and CD4+ T cells. Bulk CD8+ and CD4+ cells came from magnetic negative isolation; CD8+ TEMRA by FACS.

The specimen sequenced was CD4+ T cells from PBMCs. This sequence joins TRBV29-1 and TRBJ1-1; the D gene is possibly TRBD1 (6 bases). This clonotype was sampled from a human donor with Susac syndrome. The DNA for the CDR3 is TGCAGCGCACCGGACAGATTGAACACTGAAGCTTTCTTT. Its protein product is CSAPDRLNTEAFF.